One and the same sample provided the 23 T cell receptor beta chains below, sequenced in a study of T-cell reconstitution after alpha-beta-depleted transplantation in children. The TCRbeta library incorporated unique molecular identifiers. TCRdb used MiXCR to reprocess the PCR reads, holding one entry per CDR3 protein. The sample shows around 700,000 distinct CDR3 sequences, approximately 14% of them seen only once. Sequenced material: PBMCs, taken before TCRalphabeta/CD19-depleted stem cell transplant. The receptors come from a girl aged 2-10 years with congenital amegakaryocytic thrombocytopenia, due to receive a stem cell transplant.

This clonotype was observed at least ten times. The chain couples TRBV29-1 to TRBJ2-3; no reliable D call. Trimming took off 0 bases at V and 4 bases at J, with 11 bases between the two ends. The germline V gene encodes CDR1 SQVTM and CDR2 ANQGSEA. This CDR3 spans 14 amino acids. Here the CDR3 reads CSVEDVGEADTQYF. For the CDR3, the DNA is TGCAGCGTTGAAGACGTGGGCGAAGCAGATACGCAGTATTTT.

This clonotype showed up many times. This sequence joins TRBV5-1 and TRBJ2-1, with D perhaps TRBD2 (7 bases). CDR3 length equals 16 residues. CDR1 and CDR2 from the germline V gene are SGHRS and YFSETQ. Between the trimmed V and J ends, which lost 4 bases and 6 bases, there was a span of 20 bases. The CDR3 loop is CASSLPQGLRGNEQFF. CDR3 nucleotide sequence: TGCGCCAGCAGCCTACCACAGGGACTAAGGGGCAATGAGCAGTTCTTC.

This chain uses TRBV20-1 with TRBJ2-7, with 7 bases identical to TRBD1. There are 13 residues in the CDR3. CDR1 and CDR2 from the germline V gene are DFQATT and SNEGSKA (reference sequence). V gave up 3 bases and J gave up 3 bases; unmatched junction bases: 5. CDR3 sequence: CSARKGAFYEQYF. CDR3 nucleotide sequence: TGCAGTGCTAGGAAGGGGGCCTTCTACGAGCAGTACTTC.

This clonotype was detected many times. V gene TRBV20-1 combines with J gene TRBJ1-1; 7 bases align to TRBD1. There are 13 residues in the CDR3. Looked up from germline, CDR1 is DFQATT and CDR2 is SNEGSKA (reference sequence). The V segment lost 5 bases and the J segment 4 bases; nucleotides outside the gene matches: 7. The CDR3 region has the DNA TGCAGTGCTCCGCGCAGGGGGAGCACTGAAGCTTTCTTT. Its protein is CSAPRRGSTEAFF.

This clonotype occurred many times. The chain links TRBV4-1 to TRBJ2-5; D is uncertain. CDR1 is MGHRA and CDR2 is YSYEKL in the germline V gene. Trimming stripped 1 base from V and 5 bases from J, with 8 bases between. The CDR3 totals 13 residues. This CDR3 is CASSQVLQETQYF. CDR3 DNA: TGCGCCAGCAGCCAAGTTCTTCAGGAGACCCAGTACTTC.

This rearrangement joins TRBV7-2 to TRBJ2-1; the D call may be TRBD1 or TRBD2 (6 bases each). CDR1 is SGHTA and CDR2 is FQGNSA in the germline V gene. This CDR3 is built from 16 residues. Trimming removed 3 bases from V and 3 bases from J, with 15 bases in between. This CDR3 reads CASSLETGAGYNEQFF. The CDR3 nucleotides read TGTGCCAGCAGCTTGGAGACGGGGGCCGGCTACAATGAGCAGTTCTTC.

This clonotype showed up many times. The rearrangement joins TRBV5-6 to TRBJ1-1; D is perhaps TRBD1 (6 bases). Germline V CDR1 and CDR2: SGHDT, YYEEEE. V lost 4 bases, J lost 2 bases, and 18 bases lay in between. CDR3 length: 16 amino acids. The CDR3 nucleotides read TGTGCCAGCAGCCCTCGGACAGCCAAACTTAACACTGAAGCTTTCTTT. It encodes CASSPRTAKLNTEAFF.

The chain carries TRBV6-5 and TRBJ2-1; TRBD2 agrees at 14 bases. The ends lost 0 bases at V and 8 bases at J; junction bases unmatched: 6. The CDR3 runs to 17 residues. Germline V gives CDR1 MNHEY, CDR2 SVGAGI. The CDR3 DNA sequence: TGTGCCAGCAGTTACTCGACTAGCGGGAGGGTCGCCCATGAGCAGTTCTTC. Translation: CASSYSTSGRVAHEQFF.

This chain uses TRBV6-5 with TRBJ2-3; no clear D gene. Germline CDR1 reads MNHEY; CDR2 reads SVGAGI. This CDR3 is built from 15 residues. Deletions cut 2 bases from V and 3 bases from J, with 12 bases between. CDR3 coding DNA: TGTGCCAGCAGTTACCCGGCCGCGGATACAGATACGCAGTATTTT. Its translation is CASSYPAADTDTQYF.

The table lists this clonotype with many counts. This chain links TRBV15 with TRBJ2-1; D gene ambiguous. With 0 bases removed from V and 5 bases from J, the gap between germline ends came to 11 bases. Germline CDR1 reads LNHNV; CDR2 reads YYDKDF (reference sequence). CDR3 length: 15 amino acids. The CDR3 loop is CATSRDEDSNNEQFF. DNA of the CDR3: TGTGCCACCAGCAGAGATGAGGATAGCAACAATGAGCAGTTCTTC. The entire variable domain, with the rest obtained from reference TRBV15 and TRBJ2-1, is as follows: DAMVIQNPRYQVTQFGKPVTLSCSQTLNHNVMYWYQQKSSQAPKLLFHYYDKDFNNEADTPDNFQSRRPNTSFCFLDIRSPGLGDTAMYLCATSRDEDSNNEQFFGPGTRLTVL.

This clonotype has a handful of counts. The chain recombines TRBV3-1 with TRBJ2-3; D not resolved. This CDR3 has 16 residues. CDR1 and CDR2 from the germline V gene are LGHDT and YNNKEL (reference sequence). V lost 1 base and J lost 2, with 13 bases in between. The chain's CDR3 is CASSQVVFSHTDTQYF. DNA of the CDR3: TGTGCCAGCAGCCAAGTGGTCTTTTCCCACACAGATACGCAGTATTTT.

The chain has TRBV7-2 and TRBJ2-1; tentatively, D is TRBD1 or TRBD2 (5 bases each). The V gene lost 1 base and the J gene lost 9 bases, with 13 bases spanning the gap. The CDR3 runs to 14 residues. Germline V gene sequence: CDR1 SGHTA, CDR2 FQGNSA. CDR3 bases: TGTGCCAGCAGCTTAGGCCCTACTGGGGGTGAGCAGTTCTTC. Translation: CASSLGPTGGEQFF.

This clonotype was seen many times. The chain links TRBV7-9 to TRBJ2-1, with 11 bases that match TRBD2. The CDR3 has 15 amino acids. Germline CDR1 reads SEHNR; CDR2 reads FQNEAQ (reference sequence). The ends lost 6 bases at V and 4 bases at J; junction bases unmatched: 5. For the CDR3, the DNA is TGTGCCAGCAGTCCGACTAGCGGGGCTTACAATGAGCAGTTCTTC. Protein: CASSPTSGAYNEQFF.

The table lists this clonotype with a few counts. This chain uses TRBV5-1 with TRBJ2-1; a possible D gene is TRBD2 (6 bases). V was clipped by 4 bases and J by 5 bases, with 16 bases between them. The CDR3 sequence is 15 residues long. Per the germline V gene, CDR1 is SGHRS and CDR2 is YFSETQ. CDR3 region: CASSPSRRADNEQFF. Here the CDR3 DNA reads TGCGCCAGCAGCCCGAGCAGGAGGGCCGACAATGAGCAGTTCTTC.

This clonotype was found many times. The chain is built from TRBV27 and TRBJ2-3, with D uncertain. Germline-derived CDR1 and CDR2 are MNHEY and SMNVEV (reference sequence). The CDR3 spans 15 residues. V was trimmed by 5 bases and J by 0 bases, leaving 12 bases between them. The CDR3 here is CASSPEYSSTDTQYF. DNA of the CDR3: TGTGCCAGCAGTCCAGAATACTCTAGCACAGATACGCAGTATTTT.

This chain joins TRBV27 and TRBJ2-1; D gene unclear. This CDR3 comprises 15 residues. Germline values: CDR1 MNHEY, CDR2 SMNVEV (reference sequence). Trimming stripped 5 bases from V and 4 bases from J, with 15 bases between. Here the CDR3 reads CASSDEAALYNEQFF. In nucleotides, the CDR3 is TGTGCCAGCAGTGACGAGGCAGCACTGTACAATGAGCAGTTCTTC.

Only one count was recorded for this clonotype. This CDR3 is CASSWTRTGASTDTQYF. CDR3 bases: TGCGCCAGCAGCTGGACCCGGACAGGGGCCTCCACAGATACGCAGTATTTT. The chain recombines TRBV5-1 with TRBJ2-3; 9 positions match TRBD1. The junction had 10 bases not matched to a gene; V was cut back by 3 bases and J by 2 bases. Germline loops: CDR1 SGHRS, CDR2 YFSETQ. The CDR3 spans 17 residues.

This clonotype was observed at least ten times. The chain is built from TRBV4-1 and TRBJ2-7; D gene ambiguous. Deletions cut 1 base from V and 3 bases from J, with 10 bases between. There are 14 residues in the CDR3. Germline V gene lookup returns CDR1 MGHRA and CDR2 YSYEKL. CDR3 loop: CASSQVSGYYEQYF. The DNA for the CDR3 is TGCGCCAGCAGCCAAGTATCAGGCTACTACGAGCAGTACTTC.

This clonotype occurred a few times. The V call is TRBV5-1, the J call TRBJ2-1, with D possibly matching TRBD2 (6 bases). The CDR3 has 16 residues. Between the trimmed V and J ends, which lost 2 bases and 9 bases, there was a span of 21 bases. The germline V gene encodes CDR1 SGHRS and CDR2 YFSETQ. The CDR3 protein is CASSFDYASRRGEQFF. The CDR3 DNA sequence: TGCGCCAGCAGCTTTGATTACGCCTCTCGGCGGGGTGAGCAGTTCTTC.

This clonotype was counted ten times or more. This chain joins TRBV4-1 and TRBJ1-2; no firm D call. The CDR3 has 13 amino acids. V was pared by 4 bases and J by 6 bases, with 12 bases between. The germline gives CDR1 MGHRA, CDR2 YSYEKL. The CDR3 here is CASSPMFVDGYTF. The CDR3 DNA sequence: TGCGCCAGCAGCCCAATGTTTGTCGATGGCTACACCTTC.

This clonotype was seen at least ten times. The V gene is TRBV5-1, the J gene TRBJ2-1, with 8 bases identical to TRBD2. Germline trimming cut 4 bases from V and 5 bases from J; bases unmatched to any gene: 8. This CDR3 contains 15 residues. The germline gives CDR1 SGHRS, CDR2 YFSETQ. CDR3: CASSLSGTTNNEQFF. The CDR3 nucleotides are TGCGCCAGCAGCCTTAGCGGGACGACAAACAATGAGCAGTTCTTC.

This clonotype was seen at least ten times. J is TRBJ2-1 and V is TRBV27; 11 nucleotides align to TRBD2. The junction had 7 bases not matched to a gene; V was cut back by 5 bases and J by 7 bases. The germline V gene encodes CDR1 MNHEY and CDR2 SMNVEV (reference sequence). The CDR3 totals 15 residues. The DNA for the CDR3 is TGTGCCAGCAGTCCCCCGACTAGCGGGAAGAATGAGCAGTTCTTC. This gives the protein CASSPPTSGKNEQFF.

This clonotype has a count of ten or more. Here the CDR3 reads CASRLTGSGYTF. DNA for the CDR3: TGTGCCAGCAGGTTGACAGGTTCTGGCTACACCTTC. This rearrangement joins TRBV12-3 or TRBV12-4 to TRBJ1-2; D might be TRBD1 (6 bases). The V and J ends lost 6 bases and 7 bases respectively, with 12 bases between them. This CDR3 has 12 residues.